This T cell receptor (beta chain) is drawn from a study of blood T cell repertoires in COVID-19. Looking at the study overall: Samples of COVID-19 (acute and convalescent) were obtained from the United States, Italy and Spain. The analysed material was cDNA or gDNA that came from T cells, B-cell-depleted T cells, or PBMCs.

This clone was counted between two and nine times. In the original workflow: Using reference gene primer amplification, nucleated cell counts were estimated. Repertoires were generated with immunoSEQ multiplex PCR, while TCRdb's copy carries only in-frame clones and drops some. Clone size and the V and J calls come from that table; the DNA yielded D and trimming. The table has 250,000 or so clones, about 88% seen once; the top ten hold around 4.6%. The sequence derives from a middle-aged woman who had recovered from COVID-19. Sequenced sample: peripheral blood.

The CDR3 protein is CASSFDWGAGELFF. CDR3 nucleotides: TGTGCCAGCAGCTTCGACTGGGGGGCCGGGGAGCTGTTTTTT. V is TRBV5-4 and J is TRBJ2-2; a possible D gene is TRBD2 (6 bases). CDR3 length: 14 residues. The germline CDR1 and CDR2 sequences are SGHNT and YYREEE (reference sequence). Trimming left V 2 bases short and J 6 bases short, with 11 bases between.